Listed below are T cell receptor beta chains from one sample, sequenced in a study of PD-L1 blockade in urothelial cancer. Assay used: immunoSEQ multiplex PCR; TCRdb lists only in-frame clones, some missing. This table holds tens of thousands of clones, about 79% found once. This specimen consisted of PBMCs, obtained around atezolizumab (anti-PD-L1) treatment. All receptors come from a man between 60 and 75 years old with urothelial cancer. The CDR3 runs from the conserved cysteine through the conserved F or W. Each record gives: D gene, V gene, J gene, clone size, CDR3 protein, CDR3 DNA. D genes are given only for firm matches. A clone size is listed for some rows: how often the clone was seen (once, few, many), or a class if it is expanded.

-	TRBV6-6	TRBJ1-2	-	CAIREAATGGYTF	TGTGCCATCAGGGAGGCAGCGACCGGGGGCTACACCTTC
TRBD1	TRBV7-2	TRBJ1-2	-	CASSLAQGANYGYTF	TGTGCCAGCAGCTTAGCACAGGGGGCTAACTATGGCTACACCTTC
-	TRBV7-6	TRBJ2-1	-	CASSLSGVNEQFF	TGTGCCAGCAGCTTATCGGGGGTGAATGAGCAGTTCTTC
-	TRBV2	TRBJ1-3	-	CASSGLNSGNTIYF	TGTGCCAGCAGTGGACTGAACTCTGGAAACACCATATATTTT
TRBD1	TRBV12-5	TRBJ2-7	few	CASGWMDRGEQYF	TGTGCTAGTGGTTGGATGGACAGGGGCGAGCAGTACTTC
-	TRBV28	TRBJ1-2	-	CASTSTDNYGYTF	TGTGCCAGCACGTCGACAGATAACTATGGCTACACCTTC
TRBD1	TRBV2	TRBJ2-3	-	CAVGQGRSTDTQYF	TGTGCCGTTGGACAGGGGAGGTCCACAGATACGCAGTATTTT
-	TRBV6-1	TRBJ2-2	-	CASSEALPGSLFF	TGTGCCAGCAGTGAAGCGCTTCCAGGAAGTCTGTTTTTT
-	TRBV2	TRBJ1-5	-	CALSREGNQPQHF	TGTGCCTTGAGCAGGGAGGGCAATCAGCCCCAGCATTTT
TRBD1	TRBV5-6	TRBJ1-2	-	CASSARGQGNYGYTF	TGTGCCAGCAGCGCTAGAGGACAGGGTAACTATGGCTACACCTTC
TRBD1	TRBV10-3	TRBJ2-2	-	CAISETGQGIPGELFF	TGTGCCATCAGTGAGACAGGACAGGGGATTCCCGGGGAGCTGTTTTTT
TRBD2	TRBV29-1	TRBJ2-7	-	CSVQRGAYEQYF	TGCAGCGTGCAGCGGGGCGCCTACGAGCAGTACTTC
-	TRBV4-2	TRBJ2-1	few	CASSQEAATTNEQFF	TGTGCCAGCAGCCAAGAGGCAGCGACGACCAATGAGCAGTTCTTC
-	TRBV6-5	TRBJ1-5	-	CAAGGGRQPQHF	TGTGCCGCCGGGGGGGGCCGGCAGCCCCAGCATTTT
-	TRBV4-3	TRBJ1-1	-	CASSQDRETEAFF	TGCGCCAGCAGCCAAGATCGAGAAACTGAAGCTTTCTTT
TRBD2	TRBV5-1	TRBJ2-1	-	CASSSGTSGGGEQFF	TGCGCCAGCAGCTCTGGGACTAGCGGGGGGGGTGAGCAGTTCTTC
TRBD2	TRBV5-1	TRBJ2-7	-	CASRGGAYEQYF	TGCGCCAGCCGGGGGGGGGCCTACGAGCAGTACTTC
-	TRBV2	TRBJ2-1	-	CASSESNQFF	TGTGCCAGCAGTGAAAGCAATCAGTTCTTC
-	TRBV30	TRBJ1-2	few	CAWSFSGHGYTF	TGTGCCTGGAGTTTTTCAGGCCATGGCTACACCTTC
-	TRBV9	TRBJ2-1	-	CASSVVFPGGEQFF	TGTGCCAGCAGCGTAGTGTTTCCCGGCGGTGAGCAGTTCTTC
-	TRBV4-1	TRBJ1-2	few	CASSQDPRYGYTF	TGCGCCAGCAGCCAAGACCCCCGGTATGGCTACACCTTC
TRBD1	TRBV19	TRBJ2-2	many	CASRRQGSHGELFF	TGTGCCAGTAGGCGACAGGGGAGTCACGGGGAGCTGTTTTTT
-	TRBV27	TRBJ1-4	once	CASSLYRVGEKLFF	TGTGCCAGCAGTTTATACAGGGTTGGTGAAAAACTGTTTTTT
TRBD2	TRBV6-5	TRBJ2-7	few	CASAGDVHEQYF	TGTGCCAGCGCGGGAGACGTCCACGAGCAGTACTTC
TRBD1	TRBV7-2	TRBJ1-1	-	CASSLSGGFPEAFF	TGTGCCAGCAGCCTATCAGGGGGCTTTCCTGAAGCTTTCTTT
TRBD1	TRBV7-9	TRBJ1-2	-	CASRTGAGYTF	TGTGCCAGCAGAACAGGGGCGGGCTACACCTTC
TRBD1	TRBV6-5	TRBJ1-6	few	CASRDRTNSPLHF	TGTGCCAGCCGGGACAGGACCAATTCACCCCTCCACTTT
-	TRBV5-1	TRBJ2-3	once	CASSLLGGGGTDTQYF	TGCGCCAGCAGCTTGTTGGGAGGGGGGGGCACAGATACGCAGTATTTT
TRBD1	TRBV10-1	TRBJ1-6	-	CAYLWSRDRGSNSPLHF	TGCGCTTACCTCTGGTCCCGGGACAGGGGGTCGAATTCACCCCTCCACTTT
TRBD2	TRBV19	TRBJ2-6	-	CASSIPWTSGALSANVLTF	TGTGCCAGTAGTATCCCCTGGACTAGCGGGGCCCTCTCAGCCAACGTCCTGACTTTC
-	TRBV19	TRBJ2-7	once	CASSELRGEKAYEQYF	TGTGCCAGTAGCGAACTCAGGGGGGAGAAGGCCTACGAGCAGTACTTC
-	TRBV5-1	TRBJ2-7	few	CASSLGFQAYEQYF	TGCGCCAGCAGCTTGGGTTTTCAGGCCTACGAGCAGTACTTC
-	TRBV7-2	TRBJ2-3	-	CASSWRDTDTQYF	TGTGCCAGCTCTTGGCGGGACACAGATACGCAGTATTTT
-	TRBV2	TRBJ2-2	-	CASSAENTGELFF	TGTGCCAGCAGTGCAGAGAACACCGGGGAGCTGTTTTTT
TRBD2	TRBV11-3	TRBJ2-2	-	CASSLMPSGGPDTGELFF	TGTGCCAGCAGCTTAATGCCTAGCGGGGGGCCAGACACCGGGGAGCTGTTTTTT
TRBD2	TRBV30	TRBJ2-7	-	CAWSGRAYEQYF	TGTGCCTGGAGCGGGAGGGCCTACGAGCAGTACTTC
TRBD1	TRBV10-1	TRBJ1-1	medium-sized	CASSEPTPGGCSTEAFF	TGCGCCAGCAGTGAGCCGACCCCAGGGGGCTGTAGCACTGAAGCTTTCTTT
-	TRBV5-1	TRBJ1-2	few	CASSLAMGEDGYTF	TGCGCCAGCAGCTTGGCCATGGGGGAGGATGGCTACACCTTC
-	TRBV5-6	TRBJ2-7	-	CASSLGGLLHSYEQYF	TGTGCCAGCAGCTTGGGCGGGCTTCTCCACTCCTACGAGCAGTACTTC
-	TRBV14	TRBJ1-2	few	CASGPGLRGYTF	TGTGCCAGCGGCCCGGGACTAAGGGGCTACACCTTC
-	TRBV27	TRBJ2-7	-	CASSLEVNYEQYF	TGTGCCAGCAGTTTAGAGGTTAACTACGAGCAGTACTTC
-	TRBV5-5	TRBJ1-6	once	CASSLGQDYNSPLHF	TGTGCCAGCAGCTTGGGGCAGGATTATAATTCACCCCTCCACTTT
-	TRBV7-9	TRBJ1-1	-	CASSPGEGREAFF	TGTGCCAGCAGCCCTGGGGAGGGACGGGAAGCTTTCTTT
-	TRBV6-6	TRBJ1-2	-	CASSYSGDYGYTF	TGTGCCAGCAGTTACTCGGGAGACTATGGCTACACCTTC
TRBD2	TRBV19	TRBJ2-7	-	CASSAPPASGKYEQYF	TGTGCCAGTAGTGCCCCTCCAGCTAGCGGGAAGTACGAGCAGTACTTC
TRBD1	TRBV5-4	TRBJ1-2	once	CASSRDRTYGYTF	TGTGCCAGCAGCAGGGACAGGACTTATGGCTACACCTTC
-	TRBV6-5	TRBJ2-5	-	CASSSDRGETQYF	TGTGCCAGCAGCTCCGACAGAGGAGAGACCCAGTACTTC
TRBD1	TRBV11-2	TRBJ1-1	-	CASSPTNDRATEAFF	TGTGCCAGCAGCCCCACGAACGACAGGGCCACTGAAGCTTTCTTT
-	TRBV19	TRBJ2-5	-	CASSSYTQETQYF	TGTGCCAGTAGTTCTTACACCCAAGAGACCCAGTACTTC
TRBD1	TRBV6-5	TRBJ1-2	-	CASQRTGEGGYTF	TGTGCCAGTCAACGGACAGGGGAGGGCGGCTACACCTTC
-	TRBV29-1	TRBJ2-3	few	CSVEDPQTSTDTQYF	TGCAGCGTTGAAGATCCCCAAACTAGCACAGATACGCAGTATTTT
-	TRBV6-5	TRBJ1-4	-	CASSYSTAPEKLFF	TGTGCCAGCAGTTACTCGACAGCGCCGGAAAAACTGTTTTTT
-	TRBV4-1	TRBJ2-4	-	CASSQLRENIQYF	TGCGCCAGCAGCCAACTACGGGAAAACATTCAGTACTTC
TRBD2	TRBV28	TRBJ2-1	-	CASSSSAASGRDEQFF	TGTGCCAGCAGCTCCTCCGCCGCTAGCGGGAGAGATGAACAGTTCTTC